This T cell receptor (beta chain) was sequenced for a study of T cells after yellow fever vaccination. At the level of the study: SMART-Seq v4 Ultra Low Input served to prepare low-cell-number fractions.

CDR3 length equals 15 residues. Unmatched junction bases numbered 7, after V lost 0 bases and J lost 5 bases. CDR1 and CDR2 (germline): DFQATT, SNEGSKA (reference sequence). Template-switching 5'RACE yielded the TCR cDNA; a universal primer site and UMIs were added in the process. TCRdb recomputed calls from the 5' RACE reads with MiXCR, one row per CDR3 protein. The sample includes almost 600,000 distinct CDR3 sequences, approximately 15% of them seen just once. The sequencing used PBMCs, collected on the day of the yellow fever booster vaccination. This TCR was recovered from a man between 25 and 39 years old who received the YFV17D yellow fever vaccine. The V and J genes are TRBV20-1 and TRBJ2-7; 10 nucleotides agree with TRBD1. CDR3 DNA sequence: TGCAGTGCTAGAGATCCAGGACAGGGGGTCGACGAGCAGTACTTC. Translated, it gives CSARDPGQGVDEQYF.